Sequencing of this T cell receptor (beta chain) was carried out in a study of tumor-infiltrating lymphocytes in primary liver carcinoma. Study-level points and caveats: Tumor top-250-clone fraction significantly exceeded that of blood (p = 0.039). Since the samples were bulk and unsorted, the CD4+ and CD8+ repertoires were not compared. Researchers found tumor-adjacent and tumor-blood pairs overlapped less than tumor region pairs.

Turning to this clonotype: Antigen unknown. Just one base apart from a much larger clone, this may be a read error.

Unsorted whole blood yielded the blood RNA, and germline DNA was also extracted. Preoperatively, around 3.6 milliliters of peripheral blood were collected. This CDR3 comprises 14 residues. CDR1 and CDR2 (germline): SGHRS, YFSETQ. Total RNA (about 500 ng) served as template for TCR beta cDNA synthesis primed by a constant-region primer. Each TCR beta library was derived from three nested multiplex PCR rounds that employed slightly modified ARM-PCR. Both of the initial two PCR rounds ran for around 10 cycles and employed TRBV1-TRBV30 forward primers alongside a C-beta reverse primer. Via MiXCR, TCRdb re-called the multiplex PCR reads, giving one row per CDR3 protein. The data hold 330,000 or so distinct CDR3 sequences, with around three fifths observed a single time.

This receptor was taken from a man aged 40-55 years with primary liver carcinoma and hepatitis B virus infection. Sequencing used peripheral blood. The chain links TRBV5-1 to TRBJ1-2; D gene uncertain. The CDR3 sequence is CDSSPEGENYGYTF. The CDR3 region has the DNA TGCGACAGCAGCCCCGAAGGCGAAAACTATGGCTACACCTTC.